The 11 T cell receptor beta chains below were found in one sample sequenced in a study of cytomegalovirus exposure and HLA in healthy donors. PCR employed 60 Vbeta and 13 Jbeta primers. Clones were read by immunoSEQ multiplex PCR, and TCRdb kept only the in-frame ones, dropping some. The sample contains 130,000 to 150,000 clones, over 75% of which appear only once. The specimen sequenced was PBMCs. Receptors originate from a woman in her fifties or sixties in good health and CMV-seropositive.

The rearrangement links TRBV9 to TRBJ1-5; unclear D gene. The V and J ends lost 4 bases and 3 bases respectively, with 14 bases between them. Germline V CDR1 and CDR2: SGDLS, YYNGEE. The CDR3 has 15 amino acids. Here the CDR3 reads CASSTQPGSNQPQHF. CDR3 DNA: TGTGCCAGCAGCACCCAACCGGGATCCAATCAGCCCCAGCATTTT.

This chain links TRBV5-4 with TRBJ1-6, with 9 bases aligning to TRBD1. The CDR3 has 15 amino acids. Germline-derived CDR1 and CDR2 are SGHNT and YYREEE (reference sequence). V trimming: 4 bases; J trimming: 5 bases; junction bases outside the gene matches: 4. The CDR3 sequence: CASSPRTGDNSPLHF. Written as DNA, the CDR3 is TGTGCCAGCAGCCCTCGGACAGGGGATAATTCACCCCTCCACTTT. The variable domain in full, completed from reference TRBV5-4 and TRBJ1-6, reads ETGVTQSPTHLIKTRGQQVTLRCSSQSGHNTVSWYQQALGQGPQFIFQYYREEENGRGNFPPRFSGLQFPNYSSELNVNALELDDSALYLCASSPRTGDNSPLHFGNGTRLTVT.

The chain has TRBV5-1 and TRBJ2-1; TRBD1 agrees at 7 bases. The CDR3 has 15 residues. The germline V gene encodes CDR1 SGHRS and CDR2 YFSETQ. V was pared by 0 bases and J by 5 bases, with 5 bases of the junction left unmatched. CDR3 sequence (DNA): TGCGCCAGCAGCTTGGGTAGACAGGGTGACAATGAGCAGTTCTTC. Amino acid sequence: CASSLGRQGDNEQFF.

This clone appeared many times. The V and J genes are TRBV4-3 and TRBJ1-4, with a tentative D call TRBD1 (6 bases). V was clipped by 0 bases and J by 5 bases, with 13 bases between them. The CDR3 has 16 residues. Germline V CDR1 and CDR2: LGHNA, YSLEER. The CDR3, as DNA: TGCGCCAGCAGCCAAGATGGAGGACAGCCGAATGAAAAACTGTTTTTT. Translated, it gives CASSQDGGQPNEKLFF.

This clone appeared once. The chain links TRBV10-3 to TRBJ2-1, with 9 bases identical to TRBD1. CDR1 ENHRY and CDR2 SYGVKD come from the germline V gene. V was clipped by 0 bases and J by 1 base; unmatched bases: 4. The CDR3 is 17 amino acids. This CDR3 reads CAISESGTGSSYNEQFF. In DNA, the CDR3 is TGTGCCATCAGTGAGTCTGGGACAGGGTCTTCCTACAATGAGCAGTTCTTC.

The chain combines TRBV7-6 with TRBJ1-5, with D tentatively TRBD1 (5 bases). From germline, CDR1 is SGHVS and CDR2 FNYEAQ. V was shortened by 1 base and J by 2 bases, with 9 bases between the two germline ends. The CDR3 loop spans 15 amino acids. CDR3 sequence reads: CASSLGSGRNQPQHF. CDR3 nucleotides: TGTGCCAGCAGCTTAGGATCAGGGCGCAATCAGCCCCAGCATTTT.

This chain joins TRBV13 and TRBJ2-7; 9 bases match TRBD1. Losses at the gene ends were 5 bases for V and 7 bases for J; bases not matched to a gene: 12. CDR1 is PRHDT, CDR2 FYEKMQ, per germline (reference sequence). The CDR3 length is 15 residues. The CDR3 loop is CASSPRRTGEREQYF. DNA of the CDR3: TGTGCCAGCAGCCCACGTCGGACAGGGGAGAGGGAGCAGTACTTC.

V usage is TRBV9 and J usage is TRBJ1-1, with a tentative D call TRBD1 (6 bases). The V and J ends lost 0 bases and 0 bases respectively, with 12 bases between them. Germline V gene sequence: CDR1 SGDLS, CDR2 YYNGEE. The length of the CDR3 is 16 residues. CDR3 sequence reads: CASSVAPQGLNTEAFF. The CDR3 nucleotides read TGTGCCAGCAGCGTAGCTCCGCAGGGGTTGAACACTGAAGCTTTCTTT.

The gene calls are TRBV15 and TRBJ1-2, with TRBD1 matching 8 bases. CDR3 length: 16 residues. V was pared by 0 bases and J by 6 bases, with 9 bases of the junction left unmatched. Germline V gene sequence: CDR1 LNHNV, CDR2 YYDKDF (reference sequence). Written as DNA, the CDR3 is TGTGCCACCAGCAGAGAAGGTCACACACAGGGGGATGGCTACACCTTC. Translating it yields CATSREGHTQGDGYTF.

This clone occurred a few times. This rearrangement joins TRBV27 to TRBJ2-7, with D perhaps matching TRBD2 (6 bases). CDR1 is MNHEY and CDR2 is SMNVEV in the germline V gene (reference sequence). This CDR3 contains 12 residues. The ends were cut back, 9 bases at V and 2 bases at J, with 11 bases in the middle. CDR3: CASSGRPYEQYF. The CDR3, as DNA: TGTGCCAGTTCCGGGAGACCCTACGAGCAGTACTTC.

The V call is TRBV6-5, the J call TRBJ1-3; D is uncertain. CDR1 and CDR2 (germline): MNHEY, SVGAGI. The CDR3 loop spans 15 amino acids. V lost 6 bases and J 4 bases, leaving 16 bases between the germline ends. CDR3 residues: CASSPDWSVGNTIYF. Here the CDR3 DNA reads TGTGCCAGCAGCCCCGACTGGTCCGTCGGAAACACCATATATTTT.